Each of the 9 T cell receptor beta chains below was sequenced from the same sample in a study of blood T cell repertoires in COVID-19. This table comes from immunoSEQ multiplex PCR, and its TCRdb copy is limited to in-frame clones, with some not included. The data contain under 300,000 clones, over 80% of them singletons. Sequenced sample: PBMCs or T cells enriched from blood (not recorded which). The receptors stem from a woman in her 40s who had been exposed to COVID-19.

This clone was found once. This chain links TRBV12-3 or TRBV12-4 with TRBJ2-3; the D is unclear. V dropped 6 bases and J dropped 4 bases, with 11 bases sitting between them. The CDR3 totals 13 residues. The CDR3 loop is CASSLVSADTQYF. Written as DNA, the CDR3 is TGTGCCAGCAGCCTAGTTTCTGCAGATACGCAGTATTTT.

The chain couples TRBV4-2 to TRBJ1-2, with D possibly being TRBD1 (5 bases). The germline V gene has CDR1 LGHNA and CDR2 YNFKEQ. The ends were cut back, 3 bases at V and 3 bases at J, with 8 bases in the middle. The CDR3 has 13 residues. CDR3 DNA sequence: TGTGCCAGCAGCCAGTCGACAGACTATGGCTACACCTTC. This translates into CASSQSTDYGYTF.

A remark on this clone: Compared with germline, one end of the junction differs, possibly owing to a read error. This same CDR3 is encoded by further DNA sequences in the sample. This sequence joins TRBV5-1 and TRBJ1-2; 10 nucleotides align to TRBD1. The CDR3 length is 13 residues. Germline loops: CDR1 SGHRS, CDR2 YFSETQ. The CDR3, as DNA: TGTGCCAGCAGCTTGGGACAGGGGAAGGGCTACACCTTC. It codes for CASSLGQGKGYTF.

CDR3 sequence: CATRQGSYNSPLHF. DNA of the CDR3: TGTGCCACCCGACAGGGAAGTTATAATTCACCCCTCCACTTT. The chain is built from TRBV3-1 (or the pseudogene TRBV3-2) and TRBJ1-6; 7 bases align to TRBD1. This CDR3 region has 14 residues. Germline V lookup: CDR1 LGHDT, CDR2 YNNKEL (reference sequence). Germline trimming cut 10 bases from V and 4 bases from J; bases unmatched to any gene: 7.

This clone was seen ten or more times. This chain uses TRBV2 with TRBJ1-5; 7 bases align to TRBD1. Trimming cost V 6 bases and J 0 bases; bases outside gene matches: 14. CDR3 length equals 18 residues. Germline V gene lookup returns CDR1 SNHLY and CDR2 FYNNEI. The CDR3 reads CASSLGQAWGYSNQPQHF. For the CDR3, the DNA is TGTGCCAGCAGCCTCGGACAGGCTTGGGGTTATAGCAATCAGCCCCAGCATTTT.

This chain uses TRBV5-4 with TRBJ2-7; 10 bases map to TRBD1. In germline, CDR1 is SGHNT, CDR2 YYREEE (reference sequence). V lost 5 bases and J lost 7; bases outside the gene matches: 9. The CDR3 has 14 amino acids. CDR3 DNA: TGTGCCAGCAGGACCGGACAGGGGGAAAATGAGCAGTACTTC. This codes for CASRTGQGENEQYF.

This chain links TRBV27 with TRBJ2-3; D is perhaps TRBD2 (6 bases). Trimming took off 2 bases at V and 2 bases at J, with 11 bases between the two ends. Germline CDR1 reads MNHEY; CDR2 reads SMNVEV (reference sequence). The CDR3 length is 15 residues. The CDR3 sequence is CASSLRAGSTDTQYF. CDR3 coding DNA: TGTGCCAGCAGTTTACGGGCGGGATCCACAGATACGCAGTATTTT.

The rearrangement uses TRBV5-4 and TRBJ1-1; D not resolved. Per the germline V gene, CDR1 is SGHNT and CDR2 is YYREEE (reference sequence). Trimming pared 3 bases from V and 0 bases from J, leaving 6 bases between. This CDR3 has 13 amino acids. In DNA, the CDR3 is TGTGCCAGCAGCTGGGGAGTGAACACTGAAGCTTTCTTT. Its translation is CASSWGVNTEAFF.

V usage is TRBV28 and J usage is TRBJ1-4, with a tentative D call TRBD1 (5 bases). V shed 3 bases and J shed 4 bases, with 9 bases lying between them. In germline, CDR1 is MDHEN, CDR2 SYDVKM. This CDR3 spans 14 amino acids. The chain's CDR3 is CASSFQGRNEKLFF. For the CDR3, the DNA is TGTGCCAGCAGTTTCCAGGGTCGTAATGAAAAACTGTTTTTT.